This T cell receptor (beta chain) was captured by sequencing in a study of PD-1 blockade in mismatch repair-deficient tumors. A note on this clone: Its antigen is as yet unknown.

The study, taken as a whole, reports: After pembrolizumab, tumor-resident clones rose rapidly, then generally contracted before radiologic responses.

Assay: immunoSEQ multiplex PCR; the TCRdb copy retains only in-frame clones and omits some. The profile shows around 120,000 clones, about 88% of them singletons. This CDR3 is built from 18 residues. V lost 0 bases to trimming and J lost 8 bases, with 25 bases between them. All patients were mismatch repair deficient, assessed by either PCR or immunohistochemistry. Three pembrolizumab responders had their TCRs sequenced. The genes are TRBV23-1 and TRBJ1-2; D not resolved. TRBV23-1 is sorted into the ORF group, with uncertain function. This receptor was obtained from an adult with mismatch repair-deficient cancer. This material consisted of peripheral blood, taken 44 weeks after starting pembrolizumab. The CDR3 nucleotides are TGCGCCAGCAGTCAATCATCCAGGTACCCCACCAGGCTCGGCGGCTACACCTTC. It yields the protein CASSQSSRYPTRLGGYTF.